This T cell receptor (beta chain) originates from a study of T-cell memory formation after mild COVID-19. Findings and caveats of the study: Mainly in CM and EM were contracting CD4+ clones; CD8+ were in EMRA.

Researchers used 5'RACE with constant-segment primers to make TCR alpha and TCR beta cDNA libraries that carry sample barcodes and UMIs. TCRdb fed the 5' RACE reads into MiXCR, producing one record per CDR3 protein. The sample has hundreds of thousands of distinct CDR3 sequences; under 30% are singletons. With respect to this clonotype: Antigen: not known.

Per the germline V gene, CDR1 is SGHTA and CDR2 is FQGTGA. There are 14 residues in the CDR3. Germline trimming cut 5 bases from V and 2 bases from J; bases unmatched to any gene: 0. V gene TRBV7-3 combines with J gene TRBJ2-6; 7 bases agree with TRBD1. Input material: PBMCs or a T cell subset sorted from them (not recorded which). The sequence was obtained from an adult woman who had mild COVID-19 (a few samples of this study predate the infection). Cell type and time point are not known. The CDR3 is CASSTGAGANVLTF. As DNA, the CDR3 is TGTGCCAGCAGCACAGGGGCTGGGGCCAACGTCCTGACTTTC.